This TCR beta chain was captured by sequencing in a study of cytomegalovirus exposure and HLA in healthy donors. General observations from the study: Per a prior analysis, the majority of TCR beta V segments were productive roughly 87% or roughly 30% of the time. Most CMV-associated TCR beta chains appeared HLA-restricted in a later analysis.

CDR3 length equals 16 residues. Germline CDR1 is MNHEY and CDR2 is SMNVEV (reference sequence). Trimming shortened V by 0 bases and J by 4 bases, and 13 bases separated the two germline ends. Researchers ran the PCR with 60 Vbeta and 13 Jbeta primers. The table came from immunoSEQ multiplex PCR; TCRdb's copy has only in-frame clones and leaves some out. The sample holds 110,000 to 150,000 clones, around four fifths seen once. Turning to this clone: Its antigen is still unknown.

It was healthy bone marrow donors who served as donors. This sequence was found in a boy between 2 and 10 years old in good health and CMV-seronegative. The specimen sequenced was PBMCs. The chain uses TRBV27 and TRBJ1-5; the D gene is possibly TRBD1 (6 bases). Here the CDR3 reads CASSLSVADRNQPQHF. The CDR3 nucleotides are TGTGCCAGCAGTTTATCGGTGGCAGACAGGAATCAGCCCCAGCATTTT.